This T cell receptor beta chain was observed in a study of beta chain features in type 1 diabetes. Overall study context: Over all samples combined, some 99,000,000 sorted cells were examined.

Germline V gene data show CDR1 as SNHLY and CDR2 as FYNNEI. Trimming stripped 8 bases from V and 6 bases from J, with 17 bases between. The CDR3 length is 13 residues. Study-wide results and limits: PCR might preferentially amplify shorter templates, equally in patients and controls. VDJ junctions from type 1 diabetes patients carried fewer insertions and larger deletions. Among patients with Type 1 diabetes, TCRB CDR3s were moderately but significantly shorter in every one of the four CD4+ subsets.

Concerning this clone: Its matching antigen is unknown.

Expressed TCRB transcripts were sequenced after all isolated RNA was converted to cDNA. Profiling relied on immunoSEQ multiplex PCR, and the TCRdb table lists in-frame clones only, not all of them. The repertoire holds about 250,000 clones, 13% to 15% seen once, with around 0.03% in the top ten. The sequenced material came from naive CD4+ T cells from blood. The sequence was obtained from a woman aged 40 to 50 in good health. This chain connects TRBV2 to TRBJ2-7; a possible D gene is TRBD2 (6 bases). This CDR3 is CASRDSWVGEQYF. CDR3 nucleotide sequence: TGTGCCAGCCGGGACTCCTGGGTAGGCGAGCAGTACTTC.